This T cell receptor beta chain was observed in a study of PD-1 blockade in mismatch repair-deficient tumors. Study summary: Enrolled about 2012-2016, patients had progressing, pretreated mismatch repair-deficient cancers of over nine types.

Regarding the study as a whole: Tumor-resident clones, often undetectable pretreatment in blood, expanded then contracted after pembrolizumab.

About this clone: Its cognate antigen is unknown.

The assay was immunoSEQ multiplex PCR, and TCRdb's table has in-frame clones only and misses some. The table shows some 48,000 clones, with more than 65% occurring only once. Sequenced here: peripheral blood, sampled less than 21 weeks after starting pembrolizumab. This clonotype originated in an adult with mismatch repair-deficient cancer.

This chain's CDR3 is CASSLIRERAYEQYF. The CDR3 region has the DNA TGTGCCAGCAGCTTAATCCGGGAGAGGGCCTACGAGCAGTACTTC. V is TRBV7-9 and J is TRBJ2-7, with D tentatively TRBD2 (6 bases). Trimming shortened V by 2 bases and J by 2 bases, and 13 bases separated the two germline ends. The CDR3 totals 15 residues. The germline CDR1 and CDR2 sequences are SEHNR and FQNEAQ (reference sequence).